The 18 T cell receptor beta chains listed next were all sequenced from one sample in a study of identical twins. A single record per CDR3 protein comes from TCRdb applying MiXCR to the 5' RACE reads. The sample lists 500,000 or so distinct CDR3 sequences, roughly a fifth seen once, with around 0.91% in the top ten. The same sample was also studied in work on T cells expressing NK-cell markers.

The sequenced sample was CD4+ T cells sorted from blood. The receptors were gathered from a young woman in good health.

The J gene is TRBJ1-6, the V gene TRBV5-1; 7 bases are shared with TRBD1. The CDR3 is made up of 15 amino acids. CDR1 and CDR2 from the germline V gene are SGHRS and YFSETQ. V lost 1 base to trimming and J lost 8 bases; unmatched junction nucleotides: 6. CDR3 amino acids: CASSLMTGRDSPLHF. The CDR3 DNA reads TGCGCCAGCAGCTTGATGACAGGGAGGGATTCACCCCTCCACTTT.

V usage is TRBV6-1 and J usage is TRBJ1-2; maybe TRBD1 (6 bases). The CDR3 totals 16 residues. Trimming pared 6 bases from V and 4 bases from J, leaving 21 bases between. Germline CDR1 reads MNHNS; CDR2 reads SASEGT. In nucleotides, the CDR3 is TGTGCCAGCAGCACCAACCCGACTACAGGGATCTATGGCTACACCTTC. Its translation is CASSTNPTTGIYGYTF.

This clonotype was seen a handful of times. The chain employs TRBV6-5 and TRBJ1-1; D perhaps matches TRBD1 (5 bases). This CDR3 spans 15 amino acids. Germline CDR1 and CDR2: MNHEY and SVGAGI. V lost 0 bases, J lost 6 bases, and 14 bases lay in between. CDR3 DNA: TGTGCCAGCAGTTACTCGAGGCAGGGCCCCGCTGAAGCTTTCTTT. Translation: CASSYSRQGPAEAFF.

The chain combines TRBV20-1 with TRBJ1-4; D is unresolved. The CDR3 is made up of 14 amino acids. Germline CDR1 reads DFQATT; CDR2 reads SNEGSKA (reference sequence). Trimming took off 1 base at V and 0 bases at J, with 6 bases between the two ends. CDR3 in amino acids: CSARGRPTNEKLFF. The CDR3 nucleotides are TGCAGTGCTAGAGGGCGACCAACTAATGAAAAACTGTTTTTT.

This clonotype was found a few times. V usage is TRBV24-1 and J usage is TRBJ2-2; 9 nucleotides match TRBD1. The junction had 6 bases not matched to a gene; V was cut back by 2 bases and J by 6 bases. CDR3 length: 16 residues. Germline CDR1 and CDR2: KGHDR and SFDVKD. DNA for the CDR3: TGTGCCACCAGTGATTCCGGGACAGGGTTGGCCGGGGAGCTGTTTTTT. The encoded protein is CATSDSGTGLAGELFF.

This clonotype was counted many times. The V gene is TRBV12-3 or TRBV12-4, the J gene TRBJ1-2, with 7 nucleotides matching TRBD1. V gave up 5 bases and J gave up 3 bases; unmatched junction bases: 6. This CDR3 spans 14 amino acids. The CDR3 nucleotides read TGTGCCAGCAGTGTACAGGGGATCGACTATGGCTACACCTTC. Translating it yields CASSVQGIDYGYTF.

In this sample, this clonotype turned up a few times. V usage is TRBV7-4 and J usage is TRBJ2-7; TRBD1 matches 7 bases. Germline trimming cut 6 bases from V and 0 bases from J; bases unmatched to any gene: 8. Germline lookup yields CDR1 SGHVT and CDR2 SQSDAQ. This CDR3 contains 15 residues. This CDR3 is CASSVGQESSYEQYF. The CDR3 nucleotides read TGTGCCAGCAGTGTCGGACAGGAAAGCTCCTACGAGCAGTACTTC.

J is TRBJ1-1 and V is TRBV20-1; TRBD1 matches at 7 bases. Germline V gives CDR1 DFQATT, CDR2 SNEGSKA (reference sequence). V trimming: 1 base; J trimming: 9 bases; junction bases outside the gene matches: 17. This CDR3 is built from 16 residues. CDR3 nucleotide sequence: TGCAGTGCTAGAGTCGACAGGGCGGGCCCAGGCGGGAAAGCTTTCTTT. Its protein product is CSARVDRAGPGGKAFF.

The V and J genes are TRBV4-3 and TRBJ2-6; 7 bases line up with TRBD1. CDR3 size: 16 residues. J was trimmed by 2 bases and V by 2 bases; bases with no gene match: 3. In germline, CDR1 is LGHNA, CDR2 YSLEER. The CDR3 reads CASSQLQGTGANVLTF. The CDR3 DNA reads TGCGCCAGCAGCCAACTACAGGGGACTGGGGCCAACGTCCTGACTTTC.

This clonotype was seen more than once but under ten times. V is TRBV6-1 and J is TRBJ1-6; the D is unclear. Deletions cut 10 bases from V and 9 bases from J, with 16 bases between. This CDR3 has 13 amino acids. Germline lookup yields CDR1 MNHNS and CDR2 SASEGT. For the CDR3, the DNA is TGTGCCACACGGAGGACTCGTGGTTCACCCCTCCACTTT. Translation: CATRRTRGSPLHF.

The chain has TRBV10-1 and TRBJ2-3; D call uncertain. Germline values: CDR1 WNHNN, CDR2 SYGVQD (reference sequence). The CDR3 is made up of 15 amino acids. V shed 2 bases and J shed 2 bases, with 11 bases lying between them. Here the CDR3 DNA reads TGCGCCAGCAGTGAGGGAAAGGGATTCACAGATACGCAGTATTTT. The encoded protein is CASSEGKGFTDTQYF.

The genes are TRBV11-2 and TRBJ2-5; D is uncertain. Trimming shortened V by 3 bases and J by 0 bases, and 8 bases separated the two germline ends. The CDR3 runs 14 residues. The germline V gene encodes CDR1 SGHAT and CDR2 FQNNGV. DNA of the CDR3: TGTGCCAGCAGCTTCGGACGGTACCAAGAGACCCAGTACTTC. Translated: CASSFGRYQETQYF.

This clonotype occurred many times. The V call is TRBV20-1, the J call TRBJ2-3, with TRBD1 as a possible D gene (6 bases). This CDR3 contains 16 residues. Germline V CDR1 and CDR2: DFQATT, SNEGSKA (reference sequence). Trimming removed 0 bases at V and 0 bases at J, with 13 bases between. The CDR3 region is CSARDPAGDSTDTQYF. The CDR3 DNA is TGCAGTGCTAGAGATCCGGCAGGGGATAGCACAGATACGCAGTATTTT.

Only a few counts were recorded for this clonotype. V is TRBV20-1 and J is TRBJ2-7; 9 bases align to TRBD2. Germline CDR1 DFQATT, CDR2 SNEGSKA (reference sequence). After removal of 3 bases from V and 3 bases from J, the junction contained 9 bases not matched to a gene. The CDR3 spans 15 residues. The CDR3 protein is CSASVWLAGSYEQYF. The CDR3 DNA reads as TGCAGTGCTAGCGTCTGGCTAGCGGGAAGCTACGAGCAGTACTTC.

A few counts support this clonotype. V is TRBV25-1 and J is TRBJ1-2; D unresolved. Germline loops: CDR1 MGHDK, CDR2 SYGVNS. This CDR3 is built from 12 residues. Trimming removed 3 bases at V and 1 base at J, with 3 bases between. This chain's CDR3 is CASSEINYGYTF. The CDR3 coding sequence is TGTGCCAGCAGTGAGATTAACTATGGCTACACCTTC.

This clonotype occurred a few times. This sequence joins TRBV20-1 and TRBJ2-1; TRBD2 aligns across 7 bases. CDR3 length equals 16 residues. The germline CDR1 and CDR2 sequences are DFQATT and SNEGSKA (reference sequence). Trimming took 0 bases from V and 3 from J; bases not matched to a gene: 8. The chain's CDR3 is CSARDFAGVNYNEQFF. CDR3 DNA: TGCAGTGCTAGAGATTTTGCGGGGGTAAACTACAATGAGCAGTTCTTC.

The chain couples TRBV7-6 to TRBJ2-2; tentatively, D is TRBD1 or TRBD2 (5 bases each). CDR1 and CDR2 (germline): SGHVS, FNYEAQ. Trimming took 4 bases from V and 8 from J, leaving 26 bases between them. The CDR3 contains 18 residues. The CDR3 loop is CASSYPARDRANPGELFF. CDR3 in DNA: TGTGCCAGCAGCTACCCCGCCCGGGACCGAGCGAACCCAGGGGAGCTGTTTTTT.

In its sample, this clonotype was seen a few times. V usage is TRBV13 and J usage is TRBJ2-2, with D perhaps given as TRBD1 or TRBD2 (5 bases each). V was pared by 5 bases and J by 2 bases, with 12 bases between. The CDR3 covers 15 residues. Germline assignment: CDR1 PRHDT and CDR2 FYEKMQ (reference sequence). The CDR3 DNA follows: TGTGCCAGCAGCATGGGACGGGCTAACACCGGGGAGCTGTTTTTT. Amino acid sequence: CASSMGRANTGELFF.